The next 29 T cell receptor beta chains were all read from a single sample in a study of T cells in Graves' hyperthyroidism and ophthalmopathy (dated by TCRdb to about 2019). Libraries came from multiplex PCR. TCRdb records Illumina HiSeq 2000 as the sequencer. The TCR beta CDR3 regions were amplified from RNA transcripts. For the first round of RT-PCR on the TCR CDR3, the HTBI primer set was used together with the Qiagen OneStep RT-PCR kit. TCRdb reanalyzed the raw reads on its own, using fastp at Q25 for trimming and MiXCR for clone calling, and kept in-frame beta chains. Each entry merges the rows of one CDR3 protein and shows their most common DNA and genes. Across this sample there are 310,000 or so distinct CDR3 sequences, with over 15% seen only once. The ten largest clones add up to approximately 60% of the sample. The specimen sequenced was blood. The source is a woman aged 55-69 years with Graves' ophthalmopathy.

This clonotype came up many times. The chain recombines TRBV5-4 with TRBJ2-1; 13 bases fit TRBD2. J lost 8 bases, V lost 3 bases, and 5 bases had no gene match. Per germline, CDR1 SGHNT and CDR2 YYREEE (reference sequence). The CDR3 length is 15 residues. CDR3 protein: CASSSGLAGADEQFF. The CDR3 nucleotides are TGTGCCAGCAGCTCCGGACTAGCGGGAGCCGATGAGCAGTTCTTC.

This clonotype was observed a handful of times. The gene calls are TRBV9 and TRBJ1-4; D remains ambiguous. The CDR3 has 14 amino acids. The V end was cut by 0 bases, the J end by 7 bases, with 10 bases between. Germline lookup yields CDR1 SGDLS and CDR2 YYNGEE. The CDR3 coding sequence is TGTGCCAGCAGCGTAGCGGCCGGGAGTGAAAAACTGTTTTTT. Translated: CASSVAAGSEKLFF.

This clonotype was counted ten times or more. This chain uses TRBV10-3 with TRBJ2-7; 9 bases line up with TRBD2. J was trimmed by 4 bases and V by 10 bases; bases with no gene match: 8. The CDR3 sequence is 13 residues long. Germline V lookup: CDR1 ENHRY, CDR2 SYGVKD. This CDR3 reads CATLQAGGYEQYF. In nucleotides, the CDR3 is TGTGCCACTCTTCAGGCGGGGGGGTACGAGCAGTACTTC.

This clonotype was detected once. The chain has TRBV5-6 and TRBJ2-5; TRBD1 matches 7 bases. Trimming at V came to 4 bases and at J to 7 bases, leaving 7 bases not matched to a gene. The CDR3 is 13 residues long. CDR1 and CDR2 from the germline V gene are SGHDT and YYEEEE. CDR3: CASSQRQGGTQYF. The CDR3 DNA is TGTGCCAGCAGCCAAAGACAGGGTGGGACCCAGTACTTC.

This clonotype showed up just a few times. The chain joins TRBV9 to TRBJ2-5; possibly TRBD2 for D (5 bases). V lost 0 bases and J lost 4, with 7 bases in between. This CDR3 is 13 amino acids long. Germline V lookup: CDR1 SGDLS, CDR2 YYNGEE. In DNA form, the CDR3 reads TGTGCCAGCAGCGTAGGTAGCGCAGAGACCCAGTACTTC. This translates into CASSVGSAETQYF.

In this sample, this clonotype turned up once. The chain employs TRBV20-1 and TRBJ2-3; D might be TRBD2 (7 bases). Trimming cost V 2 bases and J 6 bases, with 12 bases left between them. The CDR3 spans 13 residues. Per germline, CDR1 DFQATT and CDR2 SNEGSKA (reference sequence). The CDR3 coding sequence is TGCAGTGCTAGAAGGGGGGGCCGGGATACGCAGTATTTT. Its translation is CSARRGGRDTQYF.

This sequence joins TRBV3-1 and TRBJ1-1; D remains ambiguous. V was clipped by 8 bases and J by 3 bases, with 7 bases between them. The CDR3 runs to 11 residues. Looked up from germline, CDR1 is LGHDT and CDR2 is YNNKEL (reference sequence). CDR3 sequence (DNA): TGTGCCAGCCGGAAGGACACTGAAGCTTTCTTT. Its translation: CASRKDTEAFF.

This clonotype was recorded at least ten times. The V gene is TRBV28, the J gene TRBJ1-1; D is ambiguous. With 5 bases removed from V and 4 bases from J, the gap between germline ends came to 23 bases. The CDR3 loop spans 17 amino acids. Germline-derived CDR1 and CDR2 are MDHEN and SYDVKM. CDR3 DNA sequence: TGTGCCAGCAGTCCCCTCCCGTGGAGGGCGAGGGTCACTGAAGCTTTCTTT. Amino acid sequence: CASSPLPWRARVTEAFF. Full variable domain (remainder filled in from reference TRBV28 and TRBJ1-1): DVKVTQSSRYLVKRTGEKVFLECVQDMDHENMFWYRQDPGLGLRLIYFSYDVKMKEKGDIPEGYSVSREKKERFSLILESASTNQTSMYLCASSPLPWRARVTEAFFGQGTRLTVV.

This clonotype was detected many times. The CDR3 reads CASSLSQTGGAGYEQYF. The CDR3 coding sequence is TGCGCCAGCAGCTTGTCGCAGACAGGGGGCGCGGGTTACGAGCAGTACTTC. The V and J genes are TRBV5-1 and TRBJ2-7; 10 nucleotides align to TRBD1. The V segment lost 1 base and the J segment 4 bases; nucleotides outside the gene matches: 11. Looked up from germline, CDR1 is SGHRS and CDR2 is YFSETQ. The CDR3 contains 17 residues.

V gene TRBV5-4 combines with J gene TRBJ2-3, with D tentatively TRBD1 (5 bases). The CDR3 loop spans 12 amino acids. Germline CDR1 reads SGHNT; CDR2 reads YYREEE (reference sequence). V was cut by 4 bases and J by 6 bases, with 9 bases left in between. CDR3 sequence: CASSTGFDTQYF. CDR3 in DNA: TGTGCCAGCAGCACAGGTTTTGATACGCAGTATTTT.

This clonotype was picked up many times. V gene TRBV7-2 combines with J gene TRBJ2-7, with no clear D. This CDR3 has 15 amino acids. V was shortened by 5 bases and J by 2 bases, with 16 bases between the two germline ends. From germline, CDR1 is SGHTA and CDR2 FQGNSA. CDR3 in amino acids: CASSDRAGSTYEQYF. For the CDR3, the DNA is TGTGCCAGCAGCGACCGAGCCGGGTCCACCTACGAGCAGTACTTC.

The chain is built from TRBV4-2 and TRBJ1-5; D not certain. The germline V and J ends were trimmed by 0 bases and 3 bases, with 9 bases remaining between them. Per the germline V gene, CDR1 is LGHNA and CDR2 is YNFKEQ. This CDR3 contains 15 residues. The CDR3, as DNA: TGTGCCAGCAGCCAAGATCAGAACAACAATCAGCCCCAGCATTTT. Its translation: CASSQDQNNNQPQHF.

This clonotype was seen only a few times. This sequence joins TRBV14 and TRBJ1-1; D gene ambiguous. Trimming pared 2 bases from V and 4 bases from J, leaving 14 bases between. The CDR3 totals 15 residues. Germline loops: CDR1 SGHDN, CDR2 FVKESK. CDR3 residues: CASSQWRDETTEAFF. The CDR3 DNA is TGTGCCAGCAGCCAATGGAGAGATGAGACCACTGAAGCTTTCTTT.

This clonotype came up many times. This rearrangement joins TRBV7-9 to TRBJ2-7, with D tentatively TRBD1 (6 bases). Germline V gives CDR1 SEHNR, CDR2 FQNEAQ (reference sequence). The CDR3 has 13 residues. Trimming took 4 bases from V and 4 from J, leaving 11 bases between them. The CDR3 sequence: CASSSTGSYEQYF. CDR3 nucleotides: TGTGCCAGCAGCTCTACAGGGTCGTACGAGCAGTACTTC.

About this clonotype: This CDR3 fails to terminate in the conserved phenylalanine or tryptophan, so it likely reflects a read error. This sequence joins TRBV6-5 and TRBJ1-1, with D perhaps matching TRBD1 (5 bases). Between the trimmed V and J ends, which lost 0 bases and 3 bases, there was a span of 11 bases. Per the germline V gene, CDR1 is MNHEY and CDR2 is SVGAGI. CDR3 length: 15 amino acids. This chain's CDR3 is CASSYSSGWDTEAFS. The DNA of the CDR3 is TGTGCCAGCAGTTACTCGTCAGGGTGGGACACTGAAGCTTTCTCT.

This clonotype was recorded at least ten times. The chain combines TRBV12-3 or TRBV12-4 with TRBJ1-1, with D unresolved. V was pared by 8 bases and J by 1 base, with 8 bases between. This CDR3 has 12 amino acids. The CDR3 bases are TGTGCCAGCTTGTCCACGAACACTGAAGCTTTCTTT. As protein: CASLSTNTEAFF.

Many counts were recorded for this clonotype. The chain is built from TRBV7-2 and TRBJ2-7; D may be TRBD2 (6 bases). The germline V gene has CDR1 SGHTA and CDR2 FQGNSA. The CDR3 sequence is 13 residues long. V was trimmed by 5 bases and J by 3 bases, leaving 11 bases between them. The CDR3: CASSRRGLYEQYF. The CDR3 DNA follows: TGTGCCAGCAGCCGTAGGGGACTCTACGAGCAGTACTTC.

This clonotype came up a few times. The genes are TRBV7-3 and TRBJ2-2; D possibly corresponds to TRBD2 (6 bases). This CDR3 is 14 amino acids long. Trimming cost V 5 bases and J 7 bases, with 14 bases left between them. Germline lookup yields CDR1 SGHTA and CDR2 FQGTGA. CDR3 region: CASSPTIGGGELFF. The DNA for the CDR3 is TGTGCCAGCAGCCCAACTATCGGGGGCGGGGAGCTGTTTTTT.

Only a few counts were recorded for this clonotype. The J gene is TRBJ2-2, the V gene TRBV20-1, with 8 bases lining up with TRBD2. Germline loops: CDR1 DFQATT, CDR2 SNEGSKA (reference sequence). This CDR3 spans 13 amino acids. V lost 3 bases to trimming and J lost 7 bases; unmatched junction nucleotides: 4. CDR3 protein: CSASGGAGGELFF. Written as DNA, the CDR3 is TGCAGTGCTAGCGGGGGGGCCGGCGGGGAGCTGTTTTTT.

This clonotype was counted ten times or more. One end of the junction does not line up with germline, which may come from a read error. The CDR3 DNA sequence: TGCAGTGCTGGAGACAGGACGGTTGCTAATGAAAAACTGTTTTTT. Amino acids: CSAGDRTVANEKLFF. The rearrangement joins TRBV20-1 to TRBJ1-4, with a possible D match to TRBD1 (6 bases). CDR3 size: 15 residues. Germline-derived CDR1 and CDR2 are DFQATT and SNEGSKA (reference sequence).

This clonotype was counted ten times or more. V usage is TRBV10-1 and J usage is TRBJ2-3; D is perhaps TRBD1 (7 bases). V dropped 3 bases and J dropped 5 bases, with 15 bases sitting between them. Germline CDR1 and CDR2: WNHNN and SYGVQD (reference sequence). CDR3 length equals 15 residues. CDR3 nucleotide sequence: TGCGCCAGCAGTGACAGGGGGGTTACGAAAGATACGCAGTATTTT. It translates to CASSDRGVTKDTQYF.

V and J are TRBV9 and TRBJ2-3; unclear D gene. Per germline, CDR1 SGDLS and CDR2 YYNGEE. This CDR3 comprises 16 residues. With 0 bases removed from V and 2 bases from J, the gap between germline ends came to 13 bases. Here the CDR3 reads CASSVDGVGNTDTQYF. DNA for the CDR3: TGTGCCAGCAGCGTAGATGGGGTGGGAAACACAGATACGCAGTATTTT.

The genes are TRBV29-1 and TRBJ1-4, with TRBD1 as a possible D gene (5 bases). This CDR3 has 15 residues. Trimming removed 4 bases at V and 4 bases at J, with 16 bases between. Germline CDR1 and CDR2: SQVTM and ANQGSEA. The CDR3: CSVATGGTFNEKLFF. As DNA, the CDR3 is TGCAGCGTTGCCACGGGAGGGACTTTTAATGAAAAACTGTTTTTT.

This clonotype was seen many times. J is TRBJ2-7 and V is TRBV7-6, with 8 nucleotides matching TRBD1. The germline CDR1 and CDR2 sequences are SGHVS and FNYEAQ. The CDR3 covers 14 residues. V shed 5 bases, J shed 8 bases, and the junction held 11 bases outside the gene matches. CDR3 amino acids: CASSPDRGLTKQYF. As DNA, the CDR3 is TGTGCCAGCAGCCCCGACAGGGGACTTACAAAGCAGTACTTC.

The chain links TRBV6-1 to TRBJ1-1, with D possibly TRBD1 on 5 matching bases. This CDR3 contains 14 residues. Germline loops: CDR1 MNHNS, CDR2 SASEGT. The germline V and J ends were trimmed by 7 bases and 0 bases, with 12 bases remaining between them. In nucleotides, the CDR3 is TGTGCCAGCAAACCCGGGACCGTGAACACTGAAGCTTTCTTT. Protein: CASKPGTVNTEAFF.

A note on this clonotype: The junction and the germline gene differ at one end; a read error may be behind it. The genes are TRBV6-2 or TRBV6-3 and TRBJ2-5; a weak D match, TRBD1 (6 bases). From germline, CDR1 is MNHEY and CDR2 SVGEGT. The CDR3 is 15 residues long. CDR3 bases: TGTGCCAGCAGATCCCCCAGCGACAGGTTGAGGCCCGCGGACTTC. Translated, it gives CASRSPSDRLRPADF.

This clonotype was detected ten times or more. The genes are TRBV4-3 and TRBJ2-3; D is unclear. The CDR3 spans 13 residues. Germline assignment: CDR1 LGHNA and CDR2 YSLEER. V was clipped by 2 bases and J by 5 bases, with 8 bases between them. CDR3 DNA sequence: TGCGCCAGCAGCCAAATCGAGAGAGATACGCAGTATTTT. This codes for CASSQIERDTQYF.

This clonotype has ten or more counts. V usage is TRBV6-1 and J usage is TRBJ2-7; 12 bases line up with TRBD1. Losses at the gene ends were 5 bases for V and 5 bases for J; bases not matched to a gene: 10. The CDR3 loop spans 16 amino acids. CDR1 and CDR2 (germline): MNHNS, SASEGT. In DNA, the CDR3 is TGTGCCAGCAGTCGTGACCCGGGACAGGGGGCTAACGAGCAGTACTTC. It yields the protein CASSRDPGQGANEQYF.

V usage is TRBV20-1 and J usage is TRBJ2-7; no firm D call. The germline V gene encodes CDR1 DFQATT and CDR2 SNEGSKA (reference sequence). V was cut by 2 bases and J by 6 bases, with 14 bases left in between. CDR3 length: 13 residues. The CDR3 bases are TGCAGTGCTAGAACCCAGGCTAATCGCGAGCAGTACTTC. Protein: CSARTQANREQYF.